The present T cell receptor (beta chain) was sequenced within a study of T cell changes during pregnancy in multiple sclerosis. Looked up from germline, CDR1 is MDHEN and CDR2 is SYDVKM. Trimming pared 6 bases from V and 3 bases from J, leaving 12 bases between. The CDR3 is made up of 13 amino acids. Data came from immunoSEQ multiplex PCR; TCRdb stores just in-frame clones and leaves some out. The profile shows approximately 61,000 clones, approximately 88% of them singletons. Sequencing used peripheral blood, obtained in the first trimester of pregnancy. V gene TRBV28 combines with J gene TRBJ2-7; possible D gene TRBD1, 6 bases. The TCR comes from a female donor with multiple sclerosis, enrolled in a pregnancy study. The CDR3 DNA sequence: TGTGCCAGCAGCTGGGGGCTGATCTACGAGCAGTACTTC. Translated: CASSWGLIYEQYF.